The rows below give T cell receptor beta chains drawn from one sample of a study of blood T cell repertoires in COVID-19. TCRdb's copy holds only in-frame clones and misses some; the assay was immunoSEQ multiplex PCR. This table holds around 160,000 clones, about 88% found once. What was sequenced was peripheral blood. These receptors originate from a man between 18 and 29 years old with acute or convalescent COVID-19. Each CDR3 is given with its conserved first and last residue. Each record gives: clone size, J gene, V gene, D gene, CDR3 protein, CDR3 DNA. A D gene is named only where the DNA matches it firmly. Expanded clones are given a class, and other clones once, few, many or no size at all.

- | TRBJ2-1 | TRBV29-1 | TRBD1 | CSVEDDRGPRKAGSNEQFF | TGCAGCGTTGAAGACGACAGGGGGCCGCGGAAGGCGGGTTCAAATGAGCAGTTCTTC
once | TRBJ2-7 | TRBV7-7 | - | CASSLGLDRKDEQYF | TGTGCCAGCAGCTTAGGCCTTGACAGGAAGGACGAGCAGTACTTC
- | TRBJ1-6 | TRBV19 | - | CASSIDDSLRNSPLHF | TGTGCCAGTAGTATCGACGACAGCCTGAGGAATTCACCCCTCCACTTT
- | TRBJ1-2 | TRBV30 | - | CAWKPPGGGVVSYGYTF | TGTGCCTGGAAGCCCCCCGGTGGAGGGGTTGTTAGCTATGGCTACACCTTC
- | TRBJ1-6 | TRBV6-5 | - | CASSSGVHSPLHF | TGTGCCAGCAGTTCAGGGGTTCATTCACCCCTCCACTTT
- | TRBJ2-1 | TRBV19 | - | CASSPGLHEQFF | TGTGCCAGTAGCCCCGGACTACATGAGCAGTTCTTC
- | TRBJ2-1 | TRBV4-2 | - | CASSQDAGDTYNEQFF | TGTGCCAGCAGCCAAGATGCGGGGGACACCTACAATGAGCAGTTCTTC
- | TRBJ2-3 | TRBV3-1/TRBV3-2 | - | CASSQKGVRADTQYF | TGTGCCAGCAGCCAAAAAGGGGTTAGGGCAGATACGCAGTATTTT
- | TRBJ2-1 | TRBV2 | - | CASKWTEGNEQFF | TGTGCCAGCAAATGGACAGAGGGGAATGAGCAGTTCTTC
- | TRBJ2-5 | TRBV2 | TRBD1 | CASQRVQGAVTQYF | TGTGCCAGCCAAAGGGTCCAGGGGGCCGTGACCCAGTACTTC
- | TRBJ1-2 | TRBV27 | - | CASSLSGEGGYTF | TGTGCCAGCAGTTTATCAGGGGAGGGCGGCTACACCTTC
- | TRBJ1-2 | TRBV5-1 | - | CASSIGTNYGYTF | TGCGCCAGCAGCATCGGGACAAACTATGGCTACACCTTC
- | TRBJ2-1 | TRBV10-3 | TRBD1 | CATRQGAEAYNEQFF | TGTGCCACCAGACAGGGGGCAGAAGCCTACAATGAGCAGTTCTTC
- | TRBJ1-6 | TRBV7-9 | TRBD1 | CASSEPGQGNSPLHF | TGTGCCAGCAGCGAGCCGGGACAGGGGAATTCACCCCTCCACTTT
few | TRBJ2-4 | TRBV30 | TRBD2 | CAWKGDSGGNKNIQYF | TGTGCCTGGAAGGGAGATAGCGGGGGGAACAAAAACATTCAGTACTTC
- | TRBJ2-2 | TRBV7-8 | - | CAISPAGQGTGELFF | TGTGCCATCTCTCCGGCGGGGCAGGGTACCGGGGAGCTGTTTTTT
- | TRBJ1-2 | TRBV28 | - | CASSRRGGYTF | TGTGCCAGCAGTCGTAGGGGCGGCTACACCTTC
- | TRBJ1-1 | TRBV6-1 | TRBD1 | CASSEYVGTAYEAFF | TGTGCCAGCAGTGAATACGTCGGGACAGCTTATGAAGCTTTCTTT
- | TRBJ2-3 | TRBV11-3 | TRBD2 | CASKPGGATDTQYF | TGTGCCAGCAAACCCGGGGGGGCAACAGATACGCAGTATTTT
- | TRBJ1-2 | TRBV9 | - | CASSKKPGRGVYGYTF | TGTGCCAGCAGCAAGAAGCCCGGCCGGGGGGTCTATGGCTACACCTTC
- | TRBJ2-5 | TRBV7-9 | TRBD2 | CASSLAGRGAQETQYF | TGTGCCAGCAGCCTCGCGGGGCGGGGGGCCCAAGAGACCCAGTACTTC
- | TRBJ2-7 | TRBV30 | TRBD1 | CAWSDPGQNYEQYF | TGTGCCTGGAGCGATCCGGGACAGAACTACGAGCAGTACTTC
few | TRBJ2-2 | TRBV6-5 | TRBD2 | CASKPNSGGSGELFF | TGTGCCAGCAAACCAAACAGCGGGGGGAGCGGGGAGCTGTTTTTT
- | TRBJ1-1 | TRBV30 | TRBD1 | CAWSGQGSTEAFF | TGTGCCTGGAGTGGACAGGGGAGCACTGAAGCTTTCTTT
- | TRBJ2-2 | TRBV2 | TRBD1 | CASRSNRGSTGELFF | TGTGCCAGCAGATCCAACAGGGGTAGCACCGGGGAGCTGTTTTTT
- | TRBJ1-2 | TRBV18 | - | CASSPALAGGYGYTF | TGTGCCAGCTCTCCTGCTCTAGCAGGTGGGTATGGCTACACCTTC
- | TRBJ1-4 | TRBV5-1 | - | CASSFQQGNEKLFF | TGCGCCAGCAGCTTTCAACAGGGTAATGAAAAACTGTTTTTT
- | TRBJ2-1 | TRBV10-1 | TRBD1 | CASSEIQGSEQFF | TGCGCCAGCAGTGAGATACAGGGGAGTGAGCAGTTCTTC
- | TRBJ2-1 | TRBV27 | - | CASSWAPWNEQFF | TGTGCCAGCAGTTGGGCACCGTGGAATGAGCAGTTCTTC
- | TRBJ1-2 | TRBV11-2 | TRBD1 | CASSLRPPGQVSSGYTF | TGTGCCAGCAGCTTAAGGCCGCCGGGACAGGTCTCCTCTGGCTACACCTTC
- | TRBJ1-2 | TRBV3-1/TRBV3-2 | TRBD1 | CASRPTGKGPGYTF | TGTGCCAGCAGGCCGACAGGGAAGGGACCTGGCTACACCTTC
once | TRBJ2-2 | TRBV10-3 | TRBD2 | CAIGAERGNTGELFF | TGTGCCATCGGGGCCGAGCGGGGGAACACCGGGGAGCTGTTTTTT
- | TRBJ1-1 | TRBV28 | - | CASASGGRTEAFF | TGTGCCAGCGCGTCGGGGGGCAGGACTGAAGCTTTCTTT
- | TRBJ2-5 | TRBV7-8 | TRBD2 | CASSKAGTGGGETQYF | TGTGCCAGCAGCAAGGCAGGAACGGGGGGTGGGGAGACCCAGTACTTC
- | TRBJ2-1 | TRBV5-1 | TRBD2 | CASSETSGYNEQFF | TGCGCCAGCAGCGAAACTAGCGGCTACAATGAGCAGTTCTTC
few | TRBJ2-5 | TRBV11-2 | - | CASSRQEVETQYF | TGTGCCAGCAGCCGGCAGGAGGTAGAGACCCAGTACTTC
- | TRBJ1-5 | TRBV20-1 | - | CSASDRNQPQHF | TGCAGTGCTAGTGACCGTAATCAGCCCCAGCATTTT
- | TRBJ1-2 | TRBV25-1 | - | CASSESSVGPGGYTF | TGTGCCAGCAGTGAAAGTTCGGTGGGCCCAGGTGGCTACACCTTC
- | TRBJ1-1 | TRBV5-4 | - | CASSLTSGTGTEAFF | TGTGCCAGCAGCTTGACATCAGGGACTGGGACTGAAGCTTTCTTT
- | TRBJ1-1 | TRBV10-2 | - | CASSEELRGGTEAFF | TGCGCCAGCAGTGAGGAATTGAGAGGGGGCACTGAAGCTTTCTTT
- | TRBJ1-5 | TRBV6-2/TRBV6-3 | - | CASSGQNSNQPQHF | TGTGCCAGCAGCGGACAGAATAGCAATCAGCCCCAGCATTTT
- | TRBJ1-3 | TRBV7-9 | - | CASSFPRGTIYF | TGTGCCAGCAGCTTCCCCCGGGGCACCATATATTTT
- | TRBJ2-3 | TRBV19 | TRBD1 | CASTGADTQYF | TGTGCTTCGACAGGGGCAGATACGCAGTATTTT
- | TRBJ1-3 | TRBV30 | TRBD1 | CAWGQGISGNTIYF | TGTGCCTGGGGACAGGGAATATCTGGAAACACCATATATTTT
- | TRBJ1-5 | TRBV6-2/TRBV6-3 | - | CASSYTPGRPSGSPQHF | TGTGCCAGCAGTTACACCCCAGGGAGGCCCTCAGGCAGCCCCCAGCATTTT
- | TRBJ1-5 | TRBV6-1 | - | CASSEYEGNQPQHF | TGTGCCAGCAGTGAATATGAGGGTAATCAGCCCCAGCATTTT
- | TRBJ1-5 | TRBV7-2 | - | CASRGSGVVSNQPQHF | TGTGCCAGCAGGGGATCAGGGGTGGTTAGCAATCAGCCCCAGCATTTT
- | TRBJ1-5 | TRBV30 | - | CAWSQGPGEPQHF | TGTGCCTGGAGTCAGGGCCCGGGAGAGCCCCAGCATTTT
- | TRBJ2-1 | TRBV25-1 | TRBD2 | CASSELAGGRNEQFF | TGTGCCAGCAGTGAACTAGCGGGGGGGCGGAATGAGCAGTTCTTC
- | TRBJ1-3 | TRBV30 | - | CAWSLGGHSGNTIYF | TGTGCCTGGAGCCTGGGAGGACACTCTGGAAACACCATATATTTT
- | TRBJ1-1 | TRBV11-2 | TRBD1 | CASSFELDRGGGAFF | TGTGCCAGCAGCTTTGAACTCGACAGGGGAGGGGGAGCTTTCTTT
- | TRBJ2-5 | TRBV29-1 | - | CSVDVLEMTQYF | TGCAGCGTTGATGTCCTCGAGATGACCCAGTACTTC
- | TRBJ2-3 | TRBV7-2 | TRBD2 | CASSLYSGGRDTQYF | TGTGCCAGCAGCTTATATAGCGGGGGGAGGGATACGCAGTATTTT
- | TRBJ1-2 | TRBV4-1 | - | CASSRLSGLDYGYTF | TGCGCCAGCAGCCGGTTATCCGGTTTGGACTATGGCTACACCTTC
- | TRBJ2-2 | TRBV24-1 | TRBD1 | CATSDWTGLNTGELFF | TGTGCCACCAGTGACTGGACAGGATTGAACACCGGGGAGCTGTTTTTT
few | TRBJ1-5 | TRBV15 | - | CATSSRKNSNQPQHF | TGTGCCACCAGCAGTAGAAAAAATAGCAATCAGCCCCAGCATTTT
- | TRBJ1-4 | TRBV7-9 | - | CASSSPRVGEKLFF | TGTGCCAGCAGCTCTCCCCGGGTCGGGGAAAAACTGTTTTTT
- | TRBJ2-5 | TRBV2 | - | CASSEGGASGETQYF | TGTGCCAGCAGTGAAGGCGGGGCGTCTGGGGAGACCCAGTACTTC
few | TRBJ2-2 | TRBV7-9 | TRBD1 | CASRSDRGLNANTGELFF | TGTGCCAGCAGATCGGACAGGGGCCTTAACGCGAACACCGGGGAGCTGTTTTTT
- | TRBJ1-4 | TRBV29-1 | - | CSVQGPSGEKLFF | TGCAGCGTCCAAGGGCCGTCGGGGGAAAAACTGTTTTTT